This T cell receptor (beta chain) was recovered during a study of beta chain features in type 1 diabetes. CD4+ naive, central memory, regulatory and stem cell-like memory subsets were isolated by sorting on CD45RO/CCR7/CD25/CD127/CD95/CD27. Study findings and constraints: Type 1 diabetes patients had TCRB CDR3s that were shorter (moderately but significantly so) in all four CD4+ subsets. At VDJ recombination sites, type 1 diabetes patients had fewer insertions and more deleted nucleotides.

This clone was seen only a few times. Its antigen remains unknown. Trimming stripped 1 base from V and 5 bases from J, with 5 bases between. CDR1 and CDR2 (germline): SGHDN, FVKESK. The CDR3 length is 13 residues. Reverse transcription of all isolated RNA meant that expressed TCRB transcripts were sequenced. Sequencing of naive, central memory and regulatory T cell samples gave an average of about 3.7 million reads. Clones were read by immunoSEQ multiplex PCR, and TCRdb kept only the in-frame ones, dropping some. Here the sample spans 600,000 or so clones, about an eighth being singletons. V usage is TRBV14 and J usage is TRBJ2-2; no definite D call. The receptor was derived from a man younger than 45 with type 1 diabetes. Sequenced input: naive CD4+ T cells from blood. CDR3 sequence (DNA): TGTGCCAGCAGCCAAGTATTTACCGGGGAGCTGTTTTTT. Translation: CASSQVFTGELFF. Drawing the rest from reference TRBV14 and TRBJ2-2, the complete variable domain is EAGVTQFPSHSVIEKGQTVTLRCDPISGHDNLYWYRRVMGKEIKFLLHFVKESKQDESGMPNNRFLAERTGGTYSTLKVQPAELEDSGVYFCASSQVFTGELFFGEGSRLTVL.